The clone carrying this T cell receptor (beta chain) has just a few counts. The antigen is unknown. This sample stems from a study of response to subunit inactivated influenza vaccine. Broader study findings: Authors proposed each seasonal influenza vaccination draws in few new T cells.

TCRdb re-analysed the RT-PCR reads in MiXCR, keeping a single row per CDR3 protein. This table has about half a million distinct CDR3 sequences, 25% appearing once. The CDR3 length is 14 residues. Trimming left V 8 bases short and J 3 bases short, with 17 bases between. The genes are TRBV12-3 or TRBV12-4 and TRBJ2-7; D is perhaps TRBD2 (6 bases). This TCR derives from a man aged 45 to 65 who received an inactivated influenza vaccine. This specimen consisted of CD4+ T cells sorted from PBMCs, obtained 5 to 6 days after vaccination. The CDR3 protein is CASAIDTGVYEQYF. The CDR3 region has the DNA TGTGCCAGCGCCATTGACACGGGGGTCTACGAGCAGTACTTC.